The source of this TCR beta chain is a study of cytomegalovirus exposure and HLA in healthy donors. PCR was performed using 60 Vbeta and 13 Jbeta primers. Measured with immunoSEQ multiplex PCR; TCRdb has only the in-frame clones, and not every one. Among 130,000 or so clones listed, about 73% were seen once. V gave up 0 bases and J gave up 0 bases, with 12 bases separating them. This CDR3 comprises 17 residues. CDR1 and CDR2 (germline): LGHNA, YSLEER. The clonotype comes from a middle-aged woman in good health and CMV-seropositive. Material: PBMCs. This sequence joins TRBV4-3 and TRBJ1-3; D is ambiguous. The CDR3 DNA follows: TGCGCCAGCAGCCAAGATTCGGTCACCCACTCTGGAAACACCATATATTTT. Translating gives CASSQDSVTHSGNTIYF.